This T cell receptor (beta chain) came from a study of molecular identifiers for immune sequencing clone quantification. Notes on the study in general: With a barcode shared among identical TCR molecules, highly expanded clone sizes could be underestimated.

TCRdb re-analysed the PCR reads in MiXCR, keeping a single row per CDR3 protein. The profile covers around 480,000 distinct CDR3 sequences, with over 20% appearing a single time and under 0.85% taken by the ten largest. V lost 2 bases to trimming and J lost 6 bases, with 6 bases between them. Germline CDR1 is SGDLS and CDR2 is YYNGEE. The CDR3 is 11 residues long. This clonotype was recorded a few times. The antigen remains unidentified. This clonotype originated in a human donor in good health. Some libraries in this study had Jurkat cell RNA spiked in. The chain recombines TRBV9 with TRBJ2-7; D not resolved. Material: naive CD8+ T cells from blood, with Jurkat cell RNA spiked in. The sample's subset: FACS-sorted CD8+CD4-CCR7+CD45RA+ naive T cells. CDR3 in DNA: TGTGCCAGCAGCGTGGATGCCGAGCAGTACTTC. Its translation: CASSVDAEQYF.